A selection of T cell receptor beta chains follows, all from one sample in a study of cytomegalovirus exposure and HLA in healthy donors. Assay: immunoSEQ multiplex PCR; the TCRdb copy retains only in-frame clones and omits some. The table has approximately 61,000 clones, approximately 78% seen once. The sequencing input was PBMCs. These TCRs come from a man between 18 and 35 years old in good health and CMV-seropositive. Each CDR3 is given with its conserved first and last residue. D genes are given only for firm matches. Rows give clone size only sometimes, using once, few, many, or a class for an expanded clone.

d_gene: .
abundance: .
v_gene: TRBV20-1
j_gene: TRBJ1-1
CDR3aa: CSASQGTEAFF
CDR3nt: TGCAGTGCTAGTCAGGGGACTGAAGCTTTCTTT

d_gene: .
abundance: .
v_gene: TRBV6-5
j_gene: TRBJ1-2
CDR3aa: CASSYYAGQTQGYTF
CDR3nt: TGTGCCAGCAGTTACTATGCCGGCCAGACTCAAGGCTACACCTTC

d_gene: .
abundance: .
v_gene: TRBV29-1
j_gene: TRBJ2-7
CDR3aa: CSVVIAQREGYEQYF
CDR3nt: TGCAGCGTTGTAATTGCTCAGCGAGAGGGCTACGAGCAGTACTTC

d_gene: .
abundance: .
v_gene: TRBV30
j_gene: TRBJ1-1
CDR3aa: CAWSWRPNTEAFF
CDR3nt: TGTGCCTGGAGTTGGCGGCCGAACACTGAAGCTTTCTTT

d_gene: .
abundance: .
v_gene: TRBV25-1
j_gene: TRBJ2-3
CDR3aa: CASATTGFTDTQYF
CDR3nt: TGTGCCAGCGCCACAACAGGATTCACAGATACGCAGTATTTT

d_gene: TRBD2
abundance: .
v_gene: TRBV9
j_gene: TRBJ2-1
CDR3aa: CASSTSGTSGGRRVLGEQFF
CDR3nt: TGTGCCAGCAGCACATCCGGGACTAGCGGGGGGCGCCGGGTCTTGGGTGAGCAGTTCTTC

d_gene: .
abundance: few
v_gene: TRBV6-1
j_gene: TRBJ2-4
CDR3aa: CASSEAGGPDIQYF
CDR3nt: TGTGCCAGCAGTGAAGCGGGGGGGCCAGACATTCAGTACTTC

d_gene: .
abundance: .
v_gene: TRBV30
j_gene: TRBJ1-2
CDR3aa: CAWKSSGPGYTF
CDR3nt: TGTGCCTGGAAGTCAAGCGGGCCTGGCTACACCTTC

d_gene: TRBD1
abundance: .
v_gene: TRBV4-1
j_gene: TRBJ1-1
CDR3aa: CASSQEDRPNTEAFF
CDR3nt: TGCGCCAGCAGCCAAGAGGACAGGCCGAACACTGAAGCTTTCTTT

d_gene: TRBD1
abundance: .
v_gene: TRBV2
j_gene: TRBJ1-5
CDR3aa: CASRRDRGRSNQPQHF
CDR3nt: TGTGCCAGCAGGAGGGACAGGGGAAGGAGCAATCAGCCCCAGCATTTT

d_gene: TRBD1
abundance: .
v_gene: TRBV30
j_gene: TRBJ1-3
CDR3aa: CAWSGTGGDTIYF
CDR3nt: TGTGCCTGGTCAGGGACAGGGGGAGACACCATATATTTT

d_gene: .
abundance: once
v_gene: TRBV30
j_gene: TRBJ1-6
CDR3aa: CAAVWRSNSPLHF
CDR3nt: TGTGCGGCGGTGTGGAGGTCGAATTCACCCCTCCACTTT

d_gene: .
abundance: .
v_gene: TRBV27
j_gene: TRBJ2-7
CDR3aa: CASMLAGRPLEQYF
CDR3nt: TGTGCCAGCATGTTGGCGGGACGCCCTCTCGAGCAGTACTTC

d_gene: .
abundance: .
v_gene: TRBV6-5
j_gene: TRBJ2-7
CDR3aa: CASSVSEALEQYF
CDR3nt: TGTGCCAGCAGTGTATCTGAGGCACTCGAGCAGTACTTC

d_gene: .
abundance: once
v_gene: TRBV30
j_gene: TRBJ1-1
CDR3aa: CAWSVLDAYTEAFF
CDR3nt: TGTGCCTGGAGTGTACTAGACGCCTACACTGAAGCTTTCTTT

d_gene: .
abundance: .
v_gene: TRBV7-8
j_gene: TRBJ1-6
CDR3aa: CASSLTAGNSPLHF
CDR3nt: TGTGCCAGCAGCTTAACGGCAGGGAATTCACCCCTCCACTTT

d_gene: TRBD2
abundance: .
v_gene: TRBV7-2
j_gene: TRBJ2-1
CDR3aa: CASSLGWEGYNNEQFF
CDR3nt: TGTGCCAGCAGCTTAGGGTGGGAGGGGTATAACAATGAGCAGTTCTTC

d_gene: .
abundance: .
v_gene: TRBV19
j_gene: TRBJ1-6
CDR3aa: CASSRSTGYNSPLHF
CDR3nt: TGTGCCAGTAGTAGGTCGACGGGCTATAATTCACCCCTCCACTTT

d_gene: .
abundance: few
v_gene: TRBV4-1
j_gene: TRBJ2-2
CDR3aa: CASSQGRHGELFF
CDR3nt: TGCGCCAGCAGCCAAGGGCGGCACGGGGAGCTGTTTTTT

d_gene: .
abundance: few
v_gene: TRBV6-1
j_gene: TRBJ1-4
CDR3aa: CASSEARVLREKLFF
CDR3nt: TGTGCCAGCAGTGAGGCCAGGGTATTGCGTGAAAAACTGTTTTTT

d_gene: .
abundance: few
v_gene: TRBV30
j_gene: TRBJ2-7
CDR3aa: CAWSVNAAPHEQYF
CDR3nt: TGTGCCTGGAGTGTTAACGCCGCTCCCCACGAGCAGTACTTC

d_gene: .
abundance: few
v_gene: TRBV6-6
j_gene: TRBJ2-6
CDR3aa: CASSLYRVEGANVLTF
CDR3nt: TGTGCCAGCAGTCTTTACAGGGTGGAGGGGGCCAACGTCCTGACTTTC

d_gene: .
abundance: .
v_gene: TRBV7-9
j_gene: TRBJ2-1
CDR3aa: CASSLPGNEQFF
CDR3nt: TGTGCCAGCAGCTTACCAGGGAATGAGCAGTTCTTC

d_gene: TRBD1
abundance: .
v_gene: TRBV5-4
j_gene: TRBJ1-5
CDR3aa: CASSKQGADNQPQHF
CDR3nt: TGTGCCAGCAGTAAACAGGGGGCTGACAATCAGCCCCAGCATTTT

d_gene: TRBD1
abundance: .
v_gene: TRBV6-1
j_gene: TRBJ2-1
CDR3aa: CASRGDRVAYNEQFF
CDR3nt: TGTGCCAGCAGGGGAGACAGGGTGGCCTACAATGAGCAGTTCTTC

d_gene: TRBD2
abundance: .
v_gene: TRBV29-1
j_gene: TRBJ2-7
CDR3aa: CSVEEREGSYEQYF
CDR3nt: TGCAGCGTTGAAGAGCGGGAGGGATCCTACGAGCAGTACTTC

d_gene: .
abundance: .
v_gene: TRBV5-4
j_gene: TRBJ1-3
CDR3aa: CASSLAGRTTGNTIYF
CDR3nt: TGTGCCAGCAGCTTGGCGGGTCGGACTACTGGAAACACCATATATTTT

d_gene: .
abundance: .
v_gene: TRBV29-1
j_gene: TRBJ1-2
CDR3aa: CSVESGSGGSTF
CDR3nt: TGCAGCGTTGAATCGGGGAGTGGTGGGTCCACCTTC